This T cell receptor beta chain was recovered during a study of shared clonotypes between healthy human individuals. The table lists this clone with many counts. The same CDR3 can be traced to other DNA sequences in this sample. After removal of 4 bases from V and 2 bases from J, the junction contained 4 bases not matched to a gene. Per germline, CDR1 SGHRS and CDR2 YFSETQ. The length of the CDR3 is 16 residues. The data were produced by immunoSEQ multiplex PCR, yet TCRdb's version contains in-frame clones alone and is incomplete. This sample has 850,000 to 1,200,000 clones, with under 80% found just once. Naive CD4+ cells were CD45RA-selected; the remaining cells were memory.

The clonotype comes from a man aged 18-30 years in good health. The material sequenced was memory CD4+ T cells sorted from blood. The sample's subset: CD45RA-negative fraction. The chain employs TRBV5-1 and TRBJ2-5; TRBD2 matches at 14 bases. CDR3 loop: CASSPGLAGGQETQYF. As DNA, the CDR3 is TGCGCCAGCAGCCCCGGACTAGCGGGAGGTCAAGAGACCCAGTACTTC.